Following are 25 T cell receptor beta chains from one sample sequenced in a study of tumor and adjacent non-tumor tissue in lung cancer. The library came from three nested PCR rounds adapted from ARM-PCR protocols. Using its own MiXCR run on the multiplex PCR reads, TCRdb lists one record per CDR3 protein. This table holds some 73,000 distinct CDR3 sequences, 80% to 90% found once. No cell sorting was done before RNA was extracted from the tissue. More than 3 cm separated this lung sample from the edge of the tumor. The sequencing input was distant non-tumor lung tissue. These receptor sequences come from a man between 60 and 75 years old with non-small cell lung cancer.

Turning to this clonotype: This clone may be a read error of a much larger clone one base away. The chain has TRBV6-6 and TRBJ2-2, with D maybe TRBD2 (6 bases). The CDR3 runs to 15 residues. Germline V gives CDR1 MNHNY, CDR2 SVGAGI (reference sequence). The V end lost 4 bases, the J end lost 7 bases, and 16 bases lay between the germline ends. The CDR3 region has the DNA TGTGCCAGCAGTTTTCCGGGACTGCAGGACGGGGAGCTGTTTTTT. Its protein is CASSFPGLQDGELFF.

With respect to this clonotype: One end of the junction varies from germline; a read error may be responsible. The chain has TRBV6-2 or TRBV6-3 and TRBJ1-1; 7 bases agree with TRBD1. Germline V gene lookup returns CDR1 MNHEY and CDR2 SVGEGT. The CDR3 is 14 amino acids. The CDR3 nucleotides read TGTGCCAGCAGTACAAGGGGGCGATGGAATGAAGCTTTCTTC. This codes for CASSTRGRWNEAFF.

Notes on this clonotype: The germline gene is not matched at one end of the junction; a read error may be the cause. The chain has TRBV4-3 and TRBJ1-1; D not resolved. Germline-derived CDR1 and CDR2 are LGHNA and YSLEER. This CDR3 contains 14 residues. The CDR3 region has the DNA TGTGTCAGCAGCCAAGATTGGCACAACACTGAAGCTTTCTTT. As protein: CVSSQDWHNTEAFF.

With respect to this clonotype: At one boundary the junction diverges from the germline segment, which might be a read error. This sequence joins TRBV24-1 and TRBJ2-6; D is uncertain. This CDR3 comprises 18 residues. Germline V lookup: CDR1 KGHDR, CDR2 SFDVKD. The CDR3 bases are TGTGCCACCAGTGAAAGCATTGGAACCCTCGCTGAGGCCAAAGTCCTGACTTTC. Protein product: CATSESIGTLAEAKVLTF.

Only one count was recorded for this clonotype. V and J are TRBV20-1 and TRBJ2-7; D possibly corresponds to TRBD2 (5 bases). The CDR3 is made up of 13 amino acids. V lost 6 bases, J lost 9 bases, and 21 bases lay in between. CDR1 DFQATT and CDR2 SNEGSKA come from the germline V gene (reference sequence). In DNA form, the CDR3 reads TGCAGTGCGTACGCAGCTAGCTTCCACGGGCAGTACTTC. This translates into CSAYAASFHGQYF.

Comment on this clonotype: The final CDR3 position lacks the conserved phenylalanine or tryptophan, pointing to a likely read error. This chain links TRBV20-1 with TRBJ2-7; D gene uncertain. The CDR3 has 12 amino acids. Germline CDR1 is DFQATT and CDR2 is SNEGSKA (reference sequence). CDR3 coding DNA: TGCGGTGCTAGTGCGGTCACCTATGAGCAGTACCTC. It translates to CGASAVTYEQYL.

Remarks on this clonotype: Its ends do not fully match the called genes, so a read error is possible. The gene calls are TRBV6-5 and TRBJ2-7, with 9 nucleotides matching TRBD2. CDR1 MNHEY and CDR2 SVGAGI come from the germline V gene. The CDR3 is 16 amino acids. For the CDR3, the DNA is TGTGCCAGCAATTACTCGTCTAGCGGGGTCACCTACGGGCAGTACTTC. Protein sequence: CASNYSSSGVTYGQYF.

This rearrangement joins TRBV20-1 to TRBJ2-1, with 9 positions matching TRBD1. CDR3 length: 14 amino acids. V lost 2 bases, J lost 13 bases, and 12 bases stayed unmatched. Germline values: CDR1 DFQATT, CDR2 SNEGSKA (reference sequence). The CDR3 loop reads CSARFRWGQGEQFF. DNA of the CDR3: TGCAGTGCTAGATTTCGGTGGGGACAGGGTGAACAGTTCTTC.

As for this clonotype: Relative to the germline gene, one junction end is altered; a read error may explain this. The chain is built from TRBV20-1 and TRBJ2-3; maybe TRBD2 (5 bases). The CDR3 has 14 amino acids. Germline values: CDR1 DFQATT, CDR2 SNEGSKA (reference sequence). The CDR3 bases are TGCAGTGCTGGCGGGTATTCGAGCACTGATACGCAGTGTTTT. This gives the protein CSAGGYSSTDTQCF.

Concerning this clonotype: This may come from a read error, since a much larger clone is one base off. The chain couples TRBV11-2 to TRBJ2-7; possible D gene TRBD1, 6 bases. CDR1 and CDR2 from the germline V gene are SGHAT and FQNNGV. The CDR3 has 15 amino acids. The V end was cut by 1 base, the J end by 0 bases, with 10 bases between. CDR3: CASSLASDSSYEQYF. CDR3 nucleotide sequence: TGTGCCAGCAGCTTAGCCTCGGACAGCTCCTACGAGCAGTACTTC.

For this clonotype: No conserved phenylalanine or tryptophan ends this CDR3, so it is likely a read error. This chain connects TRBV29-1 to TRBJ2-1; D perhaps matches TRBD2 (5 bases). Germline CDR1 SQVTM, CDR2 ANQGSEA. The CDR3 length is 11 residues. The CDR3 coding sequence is TGCAGTGGTGTCCGGGAAGGTGAGCAGTTCATC. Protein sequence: CSGVREGEQFI.

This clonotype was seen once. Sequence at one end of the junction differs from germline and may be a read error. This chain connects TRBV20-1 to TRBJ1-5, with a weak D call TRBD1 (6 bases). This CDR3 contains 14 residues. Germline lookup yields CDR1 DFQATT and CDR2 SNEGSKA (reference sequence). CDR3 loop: CGAITGHSNQPLHF. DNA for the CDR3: TGCGGTGCTATCACAGGGCATAGCAATCAGCCCCTGCATTTT.

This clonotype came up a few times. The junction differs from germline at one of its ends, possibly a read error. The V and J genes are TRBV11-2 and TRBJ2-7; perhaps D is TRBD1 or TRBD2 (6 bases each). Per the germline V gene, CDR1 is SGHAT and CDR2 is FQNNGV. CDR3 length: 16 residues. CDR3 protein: CASTLARGGPTYEQYF. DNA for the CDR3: TGTGCCAGCACCTTAGCCAGAGGGGGGCCCACCTACGAGCAGTACTTC.

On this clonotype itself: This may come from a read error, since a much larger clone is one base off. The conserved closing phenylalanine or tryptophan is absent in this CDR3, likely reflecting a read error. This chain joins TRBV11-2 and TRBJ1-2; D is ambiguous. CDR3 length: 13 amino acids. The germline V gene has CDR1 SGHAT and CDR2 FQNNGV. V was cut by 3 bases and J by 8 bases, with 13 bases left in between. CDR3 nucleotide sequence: TGTGCCAGCAGCTTGGACCCGTTTCAGGGCTACACCTCC. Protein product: CASSLDPFQGYTS.

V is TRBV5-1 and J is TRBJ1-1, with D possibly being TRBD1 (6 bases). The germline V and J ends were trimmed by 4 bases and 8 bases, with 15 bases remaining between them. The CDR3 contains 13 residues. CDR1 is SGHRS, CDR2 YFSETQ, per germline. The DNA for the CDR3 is TGCGCCAGCAGCCAACAGTGGGGGACAGAAGCTTTCTTT. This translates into CASSQQWGTEAFF.

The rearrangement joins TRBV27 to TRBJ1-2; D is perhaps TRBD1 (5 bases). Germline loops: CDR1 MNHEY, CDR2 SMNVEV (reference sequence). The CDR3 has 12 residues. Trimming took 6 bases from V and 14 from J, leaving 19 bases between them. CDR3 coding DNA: TGTGCCAGCAGGGCAGCAGGAGGGGACTATACCTTC. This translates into CASRAAGGDYTF.

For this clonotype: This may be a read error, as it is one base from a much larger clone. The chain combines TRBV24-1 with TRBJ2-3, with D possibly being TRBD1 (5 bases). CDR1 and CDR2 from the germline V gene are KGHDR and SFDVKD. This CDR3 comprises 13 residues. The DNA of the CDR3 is TGTGCCACCCGTGAGGCAGGGACAGATACGCAGTATTTT. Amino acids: CATREAGTDTQYF.

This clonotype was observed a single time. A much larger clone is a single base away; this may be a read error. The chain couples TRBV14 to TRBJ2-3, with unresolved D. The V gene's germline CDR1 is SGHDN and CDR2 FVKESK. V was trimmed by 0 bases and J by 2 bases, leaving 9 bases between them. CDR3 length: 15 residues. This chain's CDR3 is CASSQDVGNTDTQYF. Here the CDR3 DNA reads TGTGCCAGCAGCCAAGACGTGGGGAACACAGATACGCAGTATTTT.

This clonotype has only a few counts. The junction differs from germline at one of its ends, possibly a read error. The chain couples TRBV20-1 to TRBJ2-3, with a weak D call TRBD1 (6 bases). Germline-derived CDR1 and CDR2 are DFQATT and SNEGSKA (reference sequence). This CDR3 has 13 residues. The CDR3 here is CSASLWDTDTQYF. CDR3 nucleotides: TGCAGTGCTAGTTTGTGGGACACAGACACGCAGTATTTT.

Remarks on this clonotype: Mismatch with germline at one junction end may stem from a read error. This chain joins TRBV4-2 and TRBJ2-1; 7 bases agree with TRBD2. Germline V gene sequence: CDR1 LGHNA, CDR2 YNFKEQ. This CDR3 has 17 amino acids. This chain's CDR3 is CASSQDNLGAGRYEQIF. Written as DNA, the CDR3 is TGTGCCAGCAGCCAAGACAACTTAGGAGCGGGAAGGTATGAGCAGATCTTC.

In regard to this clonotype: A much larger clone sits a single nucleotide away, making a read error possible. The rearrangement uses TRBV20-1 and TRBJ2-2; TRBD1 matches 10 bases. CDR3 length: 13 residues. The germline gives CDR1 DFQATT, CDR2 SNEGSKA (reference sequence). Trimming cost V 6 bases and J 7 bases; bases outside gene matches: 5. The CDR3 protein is CSAQRTGGGELFF. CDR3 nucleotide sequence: TGCAGTGCCCAAAGGACAGGGGGCGGGGAGCTGTTTTTT.

The CDR3 here is CATVVKRGARPQHF. The CDR3 DNA reads as TGTGCCACCGTGGTCAAACGCGGGGCGAGGCCCCAGCATTTT. The chain has TRBV24-1 and TRBJ1-5, with D maybe TRBD1 (5 bases). CDR3 length: 14 amino acids. Germline CDR1 KGHDR, CDR2 SFDVKD. V lost 9 bases and J lost 9, with 20 bases in between.

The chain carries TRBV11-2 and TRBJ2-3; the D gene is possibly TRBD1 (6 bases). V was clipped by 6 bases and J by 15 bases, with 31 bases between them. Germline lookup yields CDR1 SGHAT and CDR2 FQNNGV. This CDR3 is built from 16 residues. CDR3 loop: CASRLGAWPSTDMQYF. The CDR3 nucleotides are TGTGCCAGCAGATTGGGGGCGTGGCCAAGCACAGATATGCAATATTTT.

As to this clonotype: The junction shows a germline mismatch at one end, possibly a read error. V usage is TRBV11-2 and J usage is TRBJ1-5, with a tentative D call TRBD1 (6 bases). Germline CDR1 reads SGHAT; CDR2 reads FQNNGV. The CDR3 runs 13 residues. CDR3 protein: CASSFNREQRQSF. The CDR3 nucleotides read TGTGCCAGCAGCTTTAACAGGGAACAGCGCCAGAGTTTT.

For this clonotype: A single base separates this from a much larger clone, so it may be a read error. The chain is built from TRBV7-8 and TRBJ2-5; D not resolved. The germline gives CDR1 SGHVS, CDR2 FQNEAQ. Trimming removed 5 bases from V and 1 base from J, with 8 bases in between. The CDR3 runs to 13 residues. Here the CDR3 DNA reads TGTGCCAGCAGCACGCAGATCCAAGAGACCCAGTACTTC. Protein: CASSTQIQETQYF.